This T cell receptor beta chain is from a study of cytomegalovirus exposure and HLA in healthy donors. After removal of 6 bases from V and 6 bases from J, the junction contained 16 bases not matched to a gene. The CDR3 length is 17 residues. The germline gives CDR1 SGHTA, CDR2 FQGTGA. Vbeta (60) and Jbeta (13) primers were used in the PCR. TCRdb keeps only in-frame clones here, not all; method: immunoSEQ multiplex PCR. In the table there are about 190,000 clones, about four fifths of which are singletons. The chain recombines TRBV7-3 with TRBJ2-3, with 9 bases that match TRBD1. This sequence was found in a male donor in good health and CMV-seronegative. The sequenced sample consisted of PBMCs. CDR3 coding DNA: TGTGCCAGCAGTCCCAGACCCACAGGGGGCGCTTTGGATACGCAGTATTTT. Translating gives CASSPRPTGGALDTQYF.